Below, 24 T cell receptor beta chains from the same sample are listed, as sequenced in a study of regulatory T cells in long-lasting Graves disease. Arm-PCR of CDR3 regions and iRepertoire HTBI primers were used to build TCR beta libraries. Each CDR3 protein is one row after TCRdb ran MiXCR on the multiplex PCR reads. The sample has 500,000 or so distinct CDR3 sequences, 15% to 20% seen once. This sample's time point: newly diagnosed GD, antithyroid drugs for less than 3 months. RNA isolated from PBMCs was used to make the TCR library. This same sample was also part of a study on T cells in Graves' hyperthyroidism and ophthalmopathy.

The specimen was peripheral blood mononuclear cells (PBMCs), collected at new diagnosis, from a patient treated with antithyroid drugs. These receptors were collected from a woman between 40 and 65 years old with Graves disease.

This clonotype was picked up a small number of times. The junction shows a germline mismatch at one end, possibly a read error. The rearrangement uses TRBV6-5 and TRBJ1-3, with D unclear. In germline, CDR1 is MNHEY, CDR2 SVGAGI. This CDR3 spans 15 amino acids. CDR3 coding DNA: TGTGCCAGCAGGTACTACAGCAAAGCTGGAAACACCATATATTTT. Translation: CASRYYSKAGNTIYF.

This clonotype appeared a few times. The chain couples TRBV6-5 to TRBJ1-1, with D possibly matching TRBD1 (5 bases). This CDR3 comprises 14 residues. V dropped 4 bases and J dropped 7 bases, with 16 bases sitting between them. From germline, CDR1 is MNHEY and CDR2 SVGAGI. CDR3 sequence reads: CASSLGGAGGEAFF. The CDR3, as DNA: TGTGCCAGCAGTTTAGGAGGCGCCGGGGGTGAAGCTTTCTTT.

About this clonotype itself: This may arise from a read error, as a much more abundant clone is one base away. The V call is TRBV19, the J call TRBJ1-2; D possibly corresponds to TRBD1 (6 bases). The CDR3 consists of 16 residues. With 7 bases removed from V and 4 bases from J, the gap between germline ends came to 22 bases. In germline, CDR1 is LNHDA, CDR2 SQIVND (reference sequence). The CDR3 nucleotides read TGTGCCAGTACGCGGCAGGGGAGGGCGTTTGCCTATGGCTACACCTTC. This sequence encodes CASTRQGRAFAYGYTF.

This clonotype was counted a few times. The chain is built from TRBV29-1 and TRBJ2-6; D call uncertain. CDR3 length equals 12 residues. V lost 3 bases to trimming and J lost 1 base, with 1 base between them. Germline V gene lookup returns CDR1 SQVTM and CDR2 ANQGSEA. The CDR3 DNA is TGCAGCGTTGATTCTGGGGCCAACGTCCTGACTTTC. Its translation is CSVDSGANVLTF. The full variable domain, rest sourced from reference TRBV29-1 and TRBJ2-6, is SAVISQKPSRDICQRGTSLTIQCQVDSQVTMMFWYRQQPGQSLTLIATANQGSEATYESGFVIDKFPISRPNLTFSTLTVSNMSPEDSSIYLCSVDSGANVLTFGAGSRLTVL.

This clonotype came up many times. The chain carries TRBV12-3 or TRBV12-4 and TRBJ1-1; 9 bases agree with TRBD1. Losses at the gene ends were 3 bases for V and 6 bases for J; bases not matched to a gene: 14. CDR3 length: 17 amino acids. The CDR3 loop reads CASSFLYTGTGTAEAFF. CDR3 nucleotide sequence: TGTGCCAGCAGTTTTCTGTACACCGGGACAGGGACTGCTGAAGCTTTCTTT.

V and J are TRBV15 and TRBJ1-2; D is ambiguous. The length of the CDR3 is 13 residues. Trimming left V 1 base short and J 5 bases short, with 8 bases between. Germline lookup yields CDR1 LNHNV and CDR2 YYDKDF (reference sequence). CDR3 nucleotide sequence: TGTGCCACCAGCAGAGGCGGGAGATATGGCTACACCTTC. Encoded protein: CATSRGGRYGYTF.

This clonotype showed up many times. This chain connects TRBV12-3 or TRBV12-4 to TRBJ1-2; D is unresolved. The CDR3 extends over 12 amino acids. Trimming left V 5 bases short and J 1 base short, with 5 bases between. CDR3 nucleotide sequence: TGTGCCAGCAGTCAGAATAACTATGGCTACACCTTC. The encoded protein is CASSQNNYGYTF.

This clonotype was seen ten or more times. The chain links TRBV29-1 to TRBJ1-1; no clear D. Trimming pared 0 bases from V and 11 bases from J, leaving 10 bases between. The germline CDR1 and CDR2 sequences are SQVTM and ANQGSEA. The CDR3 spans 11 residues. In nucleotides, the CDR3 is TGCAGCGTTGAAGATACGGGAATGGCTTTCTTT. This sequence encodes CSVEDTGMAFF. Using reference TRBV29-1 and TRBJ1-1 for the parts outside the CDR3, the full variable domain is SAVISQKPSRDICQRGTSLTIQCQVDSQVTMMFWYRQQPGQSLTLIATANQGSEATYESGFVIDKFPISRPNLTFSTLTVSNMSPEDSSIYLCSVEDTGMAFFGQGTRLTVV.

This clonotype was detected many times. The chain employs TRBV11-2 and TRBJ1-3; 7 nucleotides line up with TRBD1. The ends lost 5 bases at V and 2 bases at J; junction bases unmatched: 9. The germline CDR1 and CDR2 sequences are SGHAT and FQNNGV. The length of the CDR3 is 16 residues. CDR3: CASSDQDRVAGNTIYF. In nucleotides, the CDR3 is TGTGCCAGCAGCGATCAAGACAGGGTGGCTGGAAACACCATATATTTT.

The rearrangement joins TRBV28 to TRBJ2-1, with TRBD2 identical over 9 bases. This CDR3 contains 15 residues. J gave up 8 bases and V 3 bases, and 8 bases lay outside the gene matches. CDR1 and CDR2 (germline): MDHEN, SYDVKM. For the CDR3, the DNA is TGTGCCAGCAGTTTTAAGGCGGGAGGGCCGGATGAGCAGTTCTTC. It encodes CASSFKAGGPDEQFF.

This clonotype was found many times. The V and J genes are TRBV3-1 and TRBJ2-5; D may correspond to TRBD1 or TRBD2 (5 bases each). This CDR3 contains 16 residues. Germline V CDR1 and CDR2: LGHDT, YNNKEL (reference sequence). V was pared by 4 bases and J by 2 bases, with 17 bases between. The CDR3 reads CASSPKTLEGQETQYF. The CDR3 DNA is TGTGCCAGCAGCCCCAAAACGCTCGAGGGGCAAGAGACCCAGTACTTC.

Remarks on this clonotype: The germline gene is not matched at one end of the junction; a read error may be the cause. This chain connects TRBV7-6 to TRBJ1-5; the D gene is possibly TRBD1 (5 bases). The CDR3 is made up of 14 amino acids. From germline, CDR1 is SGHVS and CDR2 FNYEAQ. CDR3 in DNA: TGTGCCAGCAGCCTAGCGGGGCCCAATCAGCCCCAGCATTTT. Translating it yields CASSLAGPNQPQHF. The full variable domain, its missing parts supplied by reference TRBV7-6 and TRBJ1-5, is GAGVSQSPRYKVTKRGQDVALRCDPISGHVSLYWYRQALGQGPEFLTYFNYEAQQDKSGLPNDRFSAERPEGSISTLTIQRTEQRDSAMYRCASSLAGPNQPQHFGDGTRLSIL.

The table lists this clonotype with a few counts. The V and J genes are TRBV11-2 and TRBJ1-6, with no clear D. The CDR3 is 13 amino acids. V was pared by 1 base and J by 7 bases, with 5 bases between. From germline, CDR1 is SGHAT and CDR2 FQNNGV. The CDR3 DNA reads TGTGCCAGCAGCTTAGGTCGAAATTCACCCCTCCACTTT. Residues: CASSLGRNSPLHF.

This clonotype was seen a few times. The genes are TRBV6-1 and TRBJ1-1; D perhaps matches TRBD1 (5 bases). CDR3 length: 12 residues. Germline V gene sequence: CDR1 MNHNS, CDR2 SASEGT. V lost 6 bases and J 7 bases, leaving 12 bases between the germline ends. The CDR3 DNA follows: TGTGCCAGCAGGACGACAGCCGATGAAGCTTTCTTT. Translated: CASRTTADEAFF.

Points on this clonotype: A far bigger clonotype differs at one base, so this is likely a read error. The chain recombines TRBV6-2 or TRBV6-3 with TRBJ1-5; D might be TRBD1 (6 bases). From germline, CDR1 is MNHEY and CDR2 SVGEGT. V lost 5 bases and J lost 1, with 9 bases in between. The CDR3 is 14 residues long. The CDR3: CASSQGFSNQPQHF. As DNA, the CDR3 is TGTGCCAGCAGTCAGGGGTTCAGCAATCAGCCCCAGCATTTT.

This clonotype was found once. This could be a read error, since a much larger clone is one nucleotide away. The chain employs TRBV6-1 and TRBJ2-5, with D possibly matching TRBD1 (8 bases). The CDR3 contains 16 residues. CDR1 MNHNS and CDR2 SASEGT come from the germline V gene. Here the CDR3 DNA reads TGTGCCAGCAGTGAAGCGGGGGGGACAGGCCAAGAGGCCCAGTACTTC. Amino acids: CASSEAGGTGQEAQYF.

The table lists this clonotype with many counts. The chain recombines TRBV7-2 with TRBJ2-7; D possibly corresponds to TRBD2 (7 bases). The CDR3 has 15 amino acids. Germline assignment: CDR1 SGHTA and CDR2 FQGNSA. The V gene lost 5 bases and the J gene lost 5 bases, with 19 bases spanning the gap. The DNA for the CDR3 is TGTGCCAGCAGCCCACGGCGGGGGCCCGAGAACGAGCAGTACTTC. It codes for CASSPRRGPENEQYF.

This clonotype has a count of ten or more. This chain links TRBV12-3 or TRBV12-4 with TRBJ1-5, with TRBD1 matching 7 bases. The junction had 4 bases not matched to a gene; V was cut back by 1 base and J by 1 base. The CDR3 has 16 residues. The CDR3 coding sequence is TGTGCCAGCAGTTTAGGACAGGGAGTCAGCAATCAGCCCCAGCATTTT. It codes for CASSLGQGVSNQPQHF.

This chain uses TRBV7-9 with TRBJ1-5, with TRBD1 identical over 12 bases. J gave up 0 bases and V 2 bases, and 5 bases lay outside the gene matches. Germline loops: CDR1 SEHNR, CDR2 FQNEAQ (reference sequence). The CDR3 consists of 18 residues. CDR3 protein: CASSLYGTGGYSNQPQHF. The CDR3 DNA sequence: TGTGCCAGCAGCTTATATGGGACAGGGGGCTATAGCAATCAGCCCCAGCATTTT.

This clonotype was detected many times. V usage is TRBV11-2 and J usage is TRBJ1-2, with D possibly TRBD1 on 6 matching bases. Germline loops: CDR1 SGHAT, CDR2 FQNNGV. V lost 5 bases to trimming and J lost 4 bases, with 14 bases between them. The CDR3 totals 14 residues. The CDR3 spells CASSPRDTFYGYTF. The CDR3 DNA is TGTGCCAGCAGCCCTAGGGACACCTTCTATGGCTACACCTTC.

The chain joins TRBV20-1 to TRBJ1-5, with 10 bases lining up with TRBD1. CDR3 length equals 14 residues. Germline V gives CDR1 DFQATT, CDR2 SNEGSKA (reference sequence). Trimming at V came to 1 base and at J to 5 bases, leaving 2 bases not matched to a gene. The CDR3 loop reads CSARGGTGDQPQHF. The CDR3 region has the DNA TGCAGTGCTAGAGGCGGGACAGGGGATCAGCCCCAGCATTTT.

The chain links TRBV4-1 to TRBJ1-4, with 8 positions matching TRBD1. V shed 1 base and J 10 bases; nucleotides not matched to a gene: 2. Looked up from germline, CDR1 is MGHRA and CDR2 is YSYEKL. The CDR3 totals 13 residues. The CDR3 nucleotides are TGCGCCAGCAGCCAAGGTCAGGGGGCAAAACTGTTTTTT. Protein product: CASSQGQGAKLFF.

This clonotype came up a few times. This chain links TRBV11-2 with TRBJ1-6, with D unclear. The germline V and J ends were trimmed by 1 base and 10 bases, with 11 bases remaining between them. This CDR3 comprises 14 residues. The germline V gene has CDR1 SGHAT and CDR2 FQNNGV. As DNA, the CDR3 is TGTGCCAGCAGCTTAGTTGGTGTATGGTCACCCCTCCACTTT. The encoded protein is CASSLVGVWSPLHF.

The chain couples TRBV6-1 to TRBJ1-4; D may be TRBD1 (5 bases). V was pared by 5 bases and J by 8 bases, with 18 bases between. The CDR3 contains 15 residues. From germline, CDR1 is MNHNS and CDR2 SASEGT. CDR3 nucleotide sequence: TGTGCCAGCAGTCCAGAGGGAGTGAAGGGGGAAAAACTGTTTTTT. It is translated as CASSPEGVKGEKLFF.